Here is one T cell receptor (beta chain) with its context. The data were obtained in a study of blood T cell repertoires in COVID-19. In terms of age and location, participants ranged from roughly 18 to 100 years and lived in around 22 US areas. Trimming at V came to 2 bases and at J to 3 bases, leaving 6 bases not matched to a gene. This CDR3 has 15 residues. Germline loops: CDR1 KGHDR, CDR2 SFDVKD. Profiling relied on immunoSEQ multiplex PCR, and the TCRdb table lists in-frame clones only, not all of them. The sample lists some 300,000 clones; 70% to 90% were seen once. The receptor was derived from a woman in her thirties or forties who had recovered from COVID-19. This sequence joins TRBV24-1 and TRBJ2-7; 7 positions agree with TRBD1. Sample: PBMCs or T cells enriched from blood (not recorded which). In DNA form, the CDR3 reads TGTGCCACCAGTGATTCTCGCAGACAGGGCTACGAGCAGTACTTC. It codes for CATSDSRRQGYEQYF.